The next 10 T cell receptor beta chains were all read from a single sample in a study of blood T cell repertoires in COVID-19. Assay used: immunoSEQ multiplex PCR; TCRdb lists only in-frame clones, some missing. Of about 150,000 clones listed, about 89% were seen once; the top ten hold about 0.57%. Sequenced: peripheral blood. The source of these receptors is a man aged 45-60 years with acute or convalescent COVID-19.

J is TRBJ1-4 and V is TRBV28; TRBD1 matches 8 bases. Per the germline V gene, CDR1 is MDHEN and CDR2 is SYDVKM. CDR3 length: 12 amino acids. V trimming: 6 bases; J trimming: 7 bases; junction bases outside the gene matches: 1. For the CDR3, the DNA is TGTGCCAGCAGGGGACAGGCTGAAAAACTGTTTTTT. Amino acids: CASRGQAEKLFF. Looking up the rest from reference TRBV28 and TRBJ1-4 gives the full variable domain: DVKVTQSSRYLVKRTGEKVFLECVQDMDHENMFWYRQDPGLGLRLIYFSYDVKMKEKGDIPEGYSVSREKKERFSLILESASTNQTSMYLCASRGQAEKLFFGSGTQLSVL.

This chain links TRBV14 with TRBJ1-6; a weak D match, TRBD1 (6 bases). Trimming took off 1 base at V and 7 bases at J, with 8 bases between the two ends. The CDR3 spans 14 residues. Germline V gene sequence: CDR1 SGHDN, CDR2 FVKESK. CDR3 protein: CASSQVGGNSPLHF. CDR3 coding DNA: TGTGCCAGCAGCCAAGTAGGGGGAAATTCACCCCTCCACTTT.

This chain's CDR3 is CASKQGHYGYTF. The CDR3 bases are TGTGCCAGCAAGCAGGGCCACTATGGCTACACCTTC. This chain links TRBV9 with TRBJ1-2; TRBD1 might be the D (5 bases). CDR3 size: 12 residues. Trimming cost V 6 bases and J 3 bases, with 9 bases left between them. Germline loops: CDR1 SGDLS, CDR2 YYNGEE.

The chain uses TRBV6-5 and TRBJ1-5; 8 nucleotides agree with TRBD1. The CDR3 consists of 15 residues. Germline V gene data show CDR1 as MNHEY and CDR2 as SVGAGI. The trim removed 0 bases at V and 4 bases at J, leaving 2 bases unmatched. The CDR3 DNA sequence: TGTGCCAGCAGTTACTCCGGACAGGGAAATCAGCCCCAGCATTTT. Protein: CASSYSGQGNQPQHF.

The rearrangement uses TRBV18 and TRBJ2-3, with TRBD2 matching 7 bases. V shed 1 base, J shed 1 base, and the junction held 8 bases outside the gene matches. This CDR3 has 17 amino acids. Germline-derived CDR1 and CDR2 are KGHSH and LQKENI. CDR3 residues: CASSPQAGVRGTDTQYF. The DNA of the CDR3 is TGTGCCAGCTCACCACAGGCGGGGGTTCGGGGCACAGATACGCAGTATTTT. Combining the CDR3 with reference TRBV18 and TRBJ2-3 gives the whole variable domain NAGVMQNPRHLVRRRGQEARLRCSPMKGHSHVYWYRQLPEEGLKFMVYLQKENIIDESGMPKERFSAEFPKEGPSILRIQQVVRGDSAAYFCASSPQAGVRGTDTQYFGPGTRLTVL.

CDR3 sequence: CASSYFLGQGAQQPQHF. DNA for the CDR3: TGTGCCAGCAGTTACTTTCTTGGACAGGGGGCACAACAGCCCCAGCATTTT. The chain uses TRBV6-2 or TRBV6-3 and TRBJ1-5; TRBD1 aligns across 11 bases. J lost 7 bases, V lost 1 base, and 9 bases had no gene match. There are 17 residues in the CDR3. Germline-derived CDR1 and CDR2 are MNHEY and SVGEGT.

V gene TRBV7-8 combines with J gene TRBJ2-2, with 8 bases matching TRBD2. Germline CDR1 and CDR2: SGHVS and FQNEAQ. The V segment lost 1 base and the J segment 6 bases; nucleotides outside the gene matches: 4. The CDR3 sequence is 15 residues long. CDR3 bases: TGTGCCAGCAGCTTAGACGGGGGACTAGCCGGGGAGCTGTTTTTT. It yields the protein CASSLDGGLAGELFF.

J is TRBJ1-4 and V is TRBV24-1, with D maybe TRBD1 (6 bases). The CDR3 is 15 amino acids. CDR1 KGHDR and CDR2 SFDVKD come from the germline V gene. V dropped 4 bases and J dropped 5 bases, with 13 bases sitting between them. CDR3 DNA sequence: TGTGCCACCAGTGAGCGTCAGGGGATGAATGAAAAACTGTTTTTT. Translation gives CATSERQGMNEKLFF.

The chain is built from TRBV6-5 and TRBJ1-6, with D perhaps matching TRBD1 (6 bases). Trimming pared 0 bases from V and 9 bases from J, leaving 12 bases between. CDR1 and CDR2 (germline): MNHEY, SVGAGI. This CDR3 contains 15 residues. The CDR3 region is CASSYSGDKGSPLHF. In DNA, the CDR3 is TGTGCCAGCAGTTACTCGGGGGACAAGGGTTCACCCCTCCACTTT.

The genes are TRBV5-1 and TRBJ2-7, with TRBD2 matching over 7 bases. Trimming removed 0 bases from V and 7 bases from J; junction bases left unmatched: 4. Germline V gene lookup returns CDR1 SGHRS and CDR2 YFSETQ. The CDR3 spans 13 residues. CDR3 region: CASSLGLREEQYF. In DNA form, the CDR3 reads TGCGCCAGCAGCTTGGGTTTGCGGGAGGAGCAGTACTTC.